This T cell receptor (beta chain) derives from a study of identical twins. The study, taken as a whole, reports: Memory repertoires showed no such pattern, whereas abundant cord blood beta clonotypes carried fewer insertions.

Each CDR3 protein is one row after TCRdb ran MiXCR on the 5' RACE reads. Among hundreds of thousands of distinct CDR3 sequences listed, 15% to 20% were seen once. Only a few counts were recorded for this clonotype. Antigen unknown. The same sample was also studied in work on T cells expressing NK-cell markers. This second study notes: In sorted CD3+CD56+NKG2C+, CD3+CD56+NKG2C- and CD3+CD56-NKG2C+ T cells, TCR beta repertoires were obtained. Unclear, still, was the HCMV specificity of the expanded NKG2C+ T cell clones.

Sequencing input: PBMCs. The sequence was collected from a woman between 18 and 30 years old in good health.

As DNA, the CDR3 is TGCGCCTCGTCAGGGGACAGGAAAGATACGCAGTATTTT. This translates into CASSGDRKDTQYF. This chain uses TRBV5-1 with TRBJ2-3, with 8 bases aligning to TRBD1. With V trimmed by 10 bases and J by 5 bases, 9 bases remained unmatched. Germline-derived CDR1 and CDR2 are SGHRS and YFSETQ. The CDR3 is 13 residues long.